A single sample is the source of the 12 T cell receptor beta chains below, sequenced in a study of OX40 agonist ivuxolimab in advanced cancers. Sequencing used immunoSEQ multiplex PCR; TCRdb keeps in-frame clones, though not all of them. The sample has about 77,000 clones, approximately 81% seen once; the top ten hold 3.5% to 6%. This specimen consisted of CD4+ or CD8+ T cells sorted from blood, obtained in a trial of the OX40 agonist ivuxolimab. All receptors derive from an adult with an advanced solid tumor such as melanoma, head and neck, liver or kidney cancer.

The chain is built from TRBV4-1 and TRBJ2-7; possibly TRBD2 for D (7 bases). In germline, CDR1 is MGHRA, CDR2 YSYEKL. Trimming pared 4 bases from V and 6 bases from J, leaving 16 bases between. The CDR3 loop spans 14 amino acids. CDR3 DNA sequence: TGCGCCAGCAGCCGGCTAGGGGGGGCTGGCGAGCAGTACTTC. Protein sequence: CASSRLGGAGEQYF.

Only one count was recorded for this clone. This chain connects TRBV5-1 to TRBJ1-5; weak D call: TRBD1 (6 bases). Trimming took off 1 base at V and 3 bases at J, with 11 bases between the two ends. The CDR3 sequence is 15 residues long. Germline assignment: CDR1 SGHRS and CDR2 YFSETQ. Written as DNA, the CDR3 is TGCGCCAGCAGCTTGTACAGGGAGAACAATCAGCCCCAGCATTTT. Protein sequence: CASSLYRENNQPQHF.

This chain links TRBV5-4 with TRBJ1-6; D unresolved. The germline V and J ends were trimmed by 3 bases and 10 bases, with 14 bases remaining between them. This CDR3 has 14 amino acids. The germline V gene encodes CDR1 SGHNT and CDR2 YYREEE (reference sequence). This CDR3 reads CASSSGSSLSPLHF. In nucleotides, the CDR3 is TGTGCCAGCAGCTCTGGGTCTTCTCTCTCACCCCTCCACTTT.

The CDR3 loop is CASSLGLTDTQYF. As DNA, the CDR3 is TGTGCCAGCAGCCTGGGACTCACAGATACGCAGTATTTT. This sequence joins TRBV7-6 and TRBJ2-3, with D tentatively TRBD2 (6 bases). CDR1 and CDR2 from the germline V gene are SGHVS and FNYEAQ. This CDR3 has 13 residues. The V end was cut by 5 bases, the J end by 2 bases, with 8 bases between.

The rearrangement links TRBV15 to TRBJ1-2; possible D gene TRBD1, 6 bases. Germline CDR1 and CDR2: LNHNV and YYDKDF (reference sequence). With 7 bases removed from V and 5 bases from J, the gap between germline ends came to 17 bases. The CDR3 is made up of 14 amino acids. The CDR3 nucleotides are TGTGCCACCAAAATACAGGGAGTAGGGTATGGCTACACCTTC. It encodes CATKIQGVGYGYTF.

The chain carries TRBV11-2 and TRBJ2-4; D may match TRBD1 or TRBD2 (6 bases each). The length of the CDR3 is 16 residues. Trimming left V 8 bases short and J 6 bases short, with 23 bases between. CDR1 is SGHAT and CDR2 is FQNNGV in the germline V gene. The CDR3 bases are TGTGCCAGCCGAACCCTAAGGGGGGCGGGGAGAAACATTCAGTACTTC. This gives the protein CASRTLRGAGRNIQYF.

The sample holds one count of this clone. The chain employs TRBV6-5 and TRBJ1-2; weak D call: TRBD1 (5 bases). V was clipped by 0 bases and J by 7 bases, with 15 bases between them. The CDR3 has 15 amino acids. Per the germline V gene, CDR1 is MNHEY and CDR2 is SVGAGI. The CDR3 DNA reads as TGTGCCAGCAGTTACTCGGGGACGGAGACGCCTGGCTACACCTTC. Protein sequence: CASSYSGTETPGYTF.

This clone was seen only once. V is TRBV29-1 and J is TRBJ2-3, with 7 bases matching TRBD1. The CDR3 sequence is 15 residues long. From germline, CDR1 is SQVTM and CDR2 ANQGSEA. V dropped 4 bases and J dropped 2; count of bases not matched to a gene: 9. This CDR3 reads CSVGFLTGLTDTQYF. The CDR3, as DNA: TGCAGCGTTGGATTTCTGACAGGGCTCACAGATACGCAGTATTTT.

This chain joins TRBV2 and TRBJ1-5; D is unresolved. Germline values: CDR1 SNHLY, CDR2 FYNNEI. CDR3 length: 14 residues. V lost 1 base and J 5 bases, leaving 9 bases between the germline ends. The CDR3 protein is CASSEEGSYQPQHF. CDR3 sequence (DNA): TGTGCCAGCAGTGAAGAGGGCAGTTATCAGCCCCAGCATTTT.

The chain uses TRBV27 and TRBJ1-2; 7 bases agree with TRBD1. Trimming at V came to 5 bases and at J to 6 bases, leaving 9 bases not matched to a gene. Germline V gene sequence: CDR1 MNHEY, CDR2 SMNVEV (reference sequence). The CDR3 contains 14 residues. The CDR3 reads CASSGVTGLDGYTF. As DNA, the CDR3 is TGTGCCAGCAGTGGGGTGACAGGGTTGGATGGCTACACCTTC.

This clone appeared once. V is TRBV7-2 and J is TRBJ2-7, with D maybe TRBD2 (5 bases). The V gene's germline CDR1 is SGHTA and CDR2 FQGNSA. This CDR3 contains 13 residues. V was shortened by 5 bases and J by 3 bases, with 11 bases between the two germline ends. CDR3 loop: CASSNLGGYEQYF. CDR3 DNA sequence: TGTGCCAGCAGCAATCTTGGAGGCTACGAGCAGTACTTC.

V and J are TRBV7-8 and TRBJ2-1; perhaps TRBD1 as D (6 bases). V shed 0 bases and J shed 9 bases, with 6 bases lying between them. The V gene's germline CDR1 is SGHVS and CDR2 FQNEAQ. The CDR3 is 12 amino acids. Here the CDR3 reads CASSLATGEQFF. The CDR3, as DNA: TGTGCCAGCAGCTTAGCGACAGGTGAGCAGTTCTTC.